This T cell receptor beta chain was documented in a study of patients and donors after allogeneic stem cell transplantation. One entry per CDR3 protein results from TCRdb running MiXCR on the RT-PCR reads. This sample carries hundreds of thousands of distinct CDR3 sequences, roughly 17% of them seen once, and the ten largest clones take around 7.9%. The CDR3 contains 14 residues. Input material: blood, either unsorted or a sorted T cell fraction (not recorded which). The V gene is TRBV21-1, the J gene TRBJ1-2; the table calls TRBD1, which could not be checked here. TRBV21-1 is assigned pseudogene status. The source of this sequence is a human donor who was either an allogeneic HSCT recipient or a stem cell or donor lymphocyte infusion donor (not recorded which). It is not recorded whose cells these are; they may come from a transplant donor. The CDR3 coding sequence is TGTGCCAGCAGCAAAACGGACAGACCAAGTGGCTACACCTTC. Translation: CASSKTDRPSGYTF.